These 7 T cell receptor beta chains came from one sample sequenced in a study of graft-versus-host responses after intestinal transplantation. Processing was applied to graft tissue in order to liberate intraepithelial and lamina propria lymphocytes. Clones were read by immunoSEQ multiplex PCR, and TCRdb kept only the in-frame ones, dropping some. The sample yields about 15,000 clones, roughly 70% seen once. The sequencing used ileum tissue, collected around 99 weeks after intestinal transplantation. These receptors were obtained from a human patient who received an intestinal transplant, so some T cells may come from the graft donor.

The chain joins TRBV6-5 to TRBJ2-2, with D unclear. The CDR3 loop spans 13 amino acids. The V end was cut by 7 bases, the J end by 6 bases, with 12 bases between. CDR1 MNHEY and CDR2 SVGAGI come from the germline V gene. CDR3 sequence reads: CASTVERSGELFF. In DNA, the CDR3 is TGTGCCAGCACCGTCGAGAGGTCCGGGGAGCTGTTTTTT.

V usage is TRBV19 and J usage is TRBJ1-4; TRBD1 matches 7 bases. Germline V lookup: CDR1 LNHDA, CDR2 SQIVND (reference sequence). This CDR3 contains 16 residues. V was clipped by 6 bases and J by 2 bases; unmatched bases: 9. The CDR3 spells CASSPWTGPTNEKLFF. DNA for the CDR3: TGTGCCAGTAGCCCGTGGACAGGACCTACTAATGAAAAACTGTTTTTT.

The table lists this clone with a few counts. The rearrangement joins TRBV6-1 to TRBJ2-2, with 10 bases identical to TRBD2. There are 14 residues in the CDR3. The V gene's germline CDR1 is MNHNS and CDR2 SASEGT. The trim removed 4 bases at V and 4 bases at J, leaving 0 bases unmatched. CDR3 sequence reads: CASSASGSTGELFF. CDR3 in DNA: TGTGCCAGCAGTGCTAGCGGGAGCACCGGGGAGCTGTTTTTT.

The V gene is TRBV2, the J gene TRBJ1-4, with TRBD1 matching over 10 bases. Losses at the gene ends were 4 bases for V and 8 bases for J; bases not matched to a gene: 4. CDR1 is SNHLY, CDR2 FYNNEI, per germline. This CDR3 region has 14 residues. DNA for the CDR3: TGTGCCAGCAGTGCGGGGACAGGGGAGGAAAAACTGTTTTTT. Its translation: CASSAGTGEEKLFF. Combining the CDR3 with reference TRBV2 and TRBJ1-4 gives the whole variable domain EPEVTQTPSHQVTQMGQEVILRCVPISNHLYFYWYRQILGQKVEFLVSFYNNEISEKSEIFDDQFSVERPDGSNFTLKIRSTKLEDSAMYFCASSAGTGEEKLFFGSGTQLSVL.

This chain uses TRBV27 with TRBJ2-2; 8 bases map to TRBD2. J gave up 6 bases and V 6 bases, and 9 bases lay outside the gene matches. Germline assignment: CDR1 MNHEY and CDR2 SMNVEV (reference sequence). The CDR3 totals 15 residues. CDR3 region: CASSPGTRIAGELFF. CDR3 coding DNA: TGTGCCAGCAGCCCCGGGACTAGAATCGCCGGGGAGCTGTTTTTT.

The chain has TRBV5-5 and TRBJ2-1, with 11 bases lining up with TRBD2. CDR1 is SGHKS, CDR2 YYEKEE, per germline (reference sequence). This CDR3 comprises 15 residues. V shed 3 bases, J shed 7 bases, and the junction held 6 bases outside the gene matches. CDR3 bases: TGTGCCAGCAGCTCTCGACTAGCGGGGCTTAATGAGCAGTTCTTC. It is translated as CASSSRLAGLNEQFF. Variable domain in full (rest from reference TRBV5-5 and TRBJ2-1): DAGVTQSPTHLIKTRGQQVTLRCSPISGHKSVSWYQQVLGQGPQFIFQYYEKEERGRGNFPDRFSARQFPNYSSELNVNALLLGDSALYLCASSSRLAGLNEQFFGPGTRLTVL.

The chain joins TRBV5-8 to TRBJ2-1; D is undetermined. The CDR3 consists of 14 residues. Per germline, CDR1 SGHTS and CDR2 YDEGEE. With 0 bases removed from V and 2 bases from J, the gap between germline ends came to 6 bases. The DNA for the CDR3 is TGTGCCAGCAGCTTGGAGCAGACCTACAATGAGCAGTTCTTC. This gives the protein CASSLEQTYNEQFF.